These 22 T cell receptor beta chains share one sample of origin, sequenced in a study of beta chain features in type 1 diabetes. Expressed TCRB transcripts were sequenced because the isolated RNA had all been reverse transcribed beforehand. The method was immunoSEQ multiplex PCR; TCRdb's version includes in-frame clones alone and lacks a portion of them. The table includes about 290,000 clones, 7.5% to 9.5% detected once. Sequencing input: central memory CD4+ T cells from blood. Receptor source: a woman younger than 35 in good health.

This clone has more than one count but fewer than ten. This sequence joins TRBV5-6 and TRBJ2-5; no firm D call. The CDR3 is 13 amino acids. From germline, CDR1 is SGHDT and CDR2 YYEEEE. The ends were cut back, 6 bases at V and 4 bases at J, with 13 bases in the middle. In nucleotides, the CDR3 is TGTGCCAGCAACAAGGCCATGGGAGAGACCCAGTACTTC. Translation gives CASNKAMGETQYF. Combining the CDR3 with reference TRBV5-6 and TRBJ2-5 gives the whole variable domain DAGVTQSPTHLIKTRGQQVTLRCSPKSGHDTVSWYQQALGQGPQFIFQYYEEEERQRGNFPDRFSGHQFPNYSSELNVNALLLGDSALYLCASNKAMGETQYFGPGTRLLVL.

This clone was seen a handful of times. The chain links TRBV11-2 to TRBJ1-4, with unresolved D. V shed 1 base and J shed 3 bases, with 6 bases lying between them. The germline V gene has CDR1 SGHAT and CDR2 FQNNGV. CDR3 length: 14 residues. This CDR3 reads CASSLVGPNEKLFF. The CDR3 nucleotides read TGTGCCAGCAGCTTAGTTGGGCCTAATGAAAAACTGTTTTTT.

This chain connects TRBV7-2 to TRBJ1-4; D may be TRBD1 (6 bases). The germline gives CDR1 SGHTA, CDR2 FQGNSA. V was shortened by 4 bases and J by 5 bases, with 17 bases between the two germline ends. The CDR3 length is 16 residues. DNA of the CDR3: TGTGCCAGCAGCTCTAGGGGGTCAGGGGCCAATGAAAAACTGTTTTTT. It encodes CASSSRGSGANEKLFF.

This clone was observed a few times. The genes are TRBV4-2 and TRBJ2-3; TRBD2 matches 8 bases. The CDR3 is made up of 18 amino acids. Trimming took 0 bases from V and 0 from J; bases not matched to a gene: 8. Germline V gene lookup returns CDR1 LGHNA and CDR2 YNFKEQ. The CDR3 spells CASSQDLGGGFSTDTQYF. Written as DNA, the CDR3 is TGTGCCAGCAGCCAAGACCTGGGCGGGGGGTTTAGCACAGATACGCAGTATTTT.

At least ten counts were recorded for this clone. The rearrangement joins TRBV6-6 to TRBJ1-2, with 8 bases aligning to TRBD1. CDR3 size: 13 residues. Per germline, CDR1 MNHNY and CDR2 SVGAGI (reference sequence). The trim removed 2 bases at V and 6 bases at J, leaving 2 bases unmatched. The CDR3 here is CASSYPDRDGYTF. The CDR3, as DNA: TGTGCCAGCAGTTACCCGGACAGGGATGGCTACACCTTC.

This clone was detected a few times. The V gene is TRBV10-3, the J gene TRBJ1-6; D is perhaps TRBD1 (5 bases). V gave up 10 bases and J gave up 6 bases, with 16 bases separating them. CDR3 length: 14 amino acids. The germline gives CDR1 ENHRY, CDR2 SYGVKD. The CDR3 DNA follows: TGTGCCACCAGAGGGACTCTCCCTAATTCACCCCTCCACTTT. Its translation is CATRGTLPNSPLHF.

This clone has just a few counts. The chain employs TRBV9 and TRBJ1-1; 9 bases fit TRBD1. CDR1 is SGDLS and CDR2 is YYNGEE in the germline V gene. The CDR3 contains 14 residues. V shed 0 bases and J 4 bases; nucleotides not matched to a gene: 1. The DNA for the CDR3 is TGTGCCAGCAGCGTAGAGACAGGGGGCACTGAAGCTTTCTTT. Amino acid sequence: CASSVETGGTEAFF.

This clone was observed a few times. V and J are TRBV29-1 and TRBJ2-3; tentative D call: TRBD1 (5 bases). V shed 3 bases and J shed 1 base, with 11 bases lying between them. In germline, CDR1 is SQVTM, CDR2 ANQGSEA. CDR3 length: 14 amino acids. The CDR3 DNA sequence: TGCAGCGTTGACAGGGCTCGGGGCACAGATACGCAGTATTTT. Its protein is CSVDRARGTDTQYF.

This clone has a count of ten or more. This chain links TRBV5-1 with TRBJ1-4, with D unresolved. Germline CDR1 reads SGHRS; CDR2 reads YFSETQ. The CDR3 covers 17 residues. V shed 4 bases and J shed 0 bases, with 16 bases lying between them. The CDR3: CASSPRPQIATNEKLFF. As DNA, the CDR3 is TGCGCCAGCAGCCCCCGACCGCAAATCGCAACTAATGAAAAACTGTTTTTT.

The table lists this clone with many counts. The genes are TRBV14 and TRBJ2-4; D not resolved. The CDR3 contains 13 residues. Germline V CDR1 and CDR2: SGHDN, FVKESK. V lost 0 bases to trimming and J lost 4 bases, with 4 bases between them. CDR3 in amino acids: CASSQDQKNIQYF. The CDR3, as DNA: TGTGCCAGCAGCCAAGATCAAAAAAACATTCAGTACTTC.

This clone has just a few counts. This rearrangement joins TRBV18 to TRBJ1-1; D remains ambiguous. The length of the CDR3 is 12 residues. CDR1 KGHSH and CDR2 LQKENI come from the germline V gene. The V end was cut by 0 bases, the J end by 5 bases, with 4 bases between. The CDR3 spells CASSPPETEAFF. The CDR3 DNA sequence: TGTGCCAGCTCACCACCAGAGACTGAAGCTTTCTTT. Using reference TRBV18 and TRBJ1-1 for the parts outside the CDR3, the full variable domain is NAGVMQNPRHLVRRRGQEARLRCSPMKGHSHVYWYRQLPEEGLKFMVYLQKENIIDESGMPKERFSAEFPKEGPSILRIQQVVRGDSAAYFCASSPPETEAFFGQGTRLTVV.

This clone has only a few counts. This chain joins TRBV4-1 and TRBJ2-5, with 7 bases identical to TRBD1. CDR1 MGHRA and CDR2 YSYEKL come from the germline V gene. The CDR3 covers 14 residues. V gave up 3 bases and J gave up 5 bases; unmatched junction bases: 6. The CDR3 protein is CASSQEQGWETQYF. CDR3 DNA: TGCGCCAGCAGCCAGGAACAGGGGTGGGAGACCCAGTACTTC.

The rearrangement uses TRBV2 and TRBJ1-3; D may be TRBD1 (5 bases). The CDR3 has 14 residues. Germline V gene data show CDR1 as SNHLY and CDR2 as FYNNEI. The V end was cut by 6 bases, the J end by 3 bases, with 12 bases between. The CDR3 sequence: CASRSDSSGNTIYF. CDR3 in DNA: TGTGCCAGCAGATCAGACAGCAGTGGAAACACCATATATTTT.

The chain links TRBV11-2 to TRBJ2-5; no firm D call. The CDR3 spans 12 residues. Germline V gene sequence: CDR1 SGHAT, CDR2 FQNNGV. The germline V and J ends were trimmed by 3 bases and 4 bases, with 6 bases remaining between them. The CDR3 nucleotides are TGTGCCAGCAGCTTCTGGGGAGAGACCCAGTACTTC. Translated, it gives CASSFWGETQYF.

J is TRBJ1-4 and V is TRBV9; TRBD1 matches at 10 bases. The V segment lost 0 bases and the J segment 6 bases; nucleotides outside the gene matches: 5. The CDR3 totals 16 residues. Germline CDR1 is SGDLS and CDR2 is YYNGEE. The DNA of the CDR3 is TGTGCCAGCAGCGTAGAAGGGGGACAGGGGTATGAAAAACTGTTTTTT. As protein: CASSVEGGQGYEKLFF.

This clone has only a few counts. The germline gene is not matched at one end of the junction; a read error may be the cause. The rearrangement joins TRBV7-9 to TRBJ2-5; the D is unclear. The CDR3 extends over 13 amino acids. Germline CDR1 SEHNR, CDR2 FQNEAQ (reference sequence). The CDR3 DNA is TGTGCTAGCAGCTTTGGGCAGCAAGAGACCCAGTACTTC. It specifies CASSFGQQETQYF.

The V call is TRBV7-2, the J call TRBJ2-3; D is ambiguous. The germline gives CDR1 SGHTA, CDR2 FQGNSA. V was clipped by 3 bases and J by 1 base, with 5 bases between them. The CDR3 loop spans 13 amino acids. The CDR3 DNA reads TGTGCCAGCAGCTTTTCGGGCACAGATACGCAGTATTTT. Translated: CASSFSGTDTQYF.

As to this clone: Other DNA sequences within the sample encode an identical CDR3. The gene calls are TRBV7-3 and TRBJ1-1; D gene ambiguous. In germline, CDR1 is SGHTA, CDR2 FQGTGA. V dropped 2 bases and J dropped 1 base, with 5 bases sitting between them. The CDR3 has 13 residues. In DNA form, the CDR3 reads TGTGCCAGCAGCTTAGAGGGGAACACTGAAGCTTTCTTT. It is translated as CASSLEGNTEAFF.

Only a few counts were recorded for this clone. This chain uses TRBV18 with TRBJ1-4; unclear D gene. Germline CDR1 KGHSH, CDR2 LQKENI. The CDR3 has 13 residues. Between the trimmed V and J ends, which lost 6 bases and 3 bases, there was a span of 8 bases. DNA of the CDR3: TGTGCCAGCTCGGGGAACTCTAATGAAAAACTGTTTTTT. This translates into CASSGNSNEKLFF.

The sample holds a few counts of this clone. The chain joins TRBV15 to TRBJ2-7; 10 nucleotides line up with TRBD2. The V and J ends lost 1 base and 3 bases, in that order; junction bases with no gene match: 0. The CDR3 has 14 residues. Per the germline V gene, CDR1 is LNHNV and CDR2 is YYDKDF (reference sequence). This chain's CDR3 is CATSRGTSGYEQYF. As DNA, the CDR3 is TGTGCCACCAGCAGAGGGACTAGCGGCTACGAGCAGTACTTC.

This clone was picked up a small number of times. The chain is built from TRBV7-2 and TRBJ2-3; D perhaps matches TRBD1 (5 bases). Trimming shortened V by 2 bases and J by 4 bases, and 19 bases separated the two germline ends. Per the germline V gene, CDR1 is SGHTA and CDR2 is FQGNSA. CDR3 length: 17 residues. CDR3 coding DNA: TGTGCCAGCAGCTTATTGCCACTCGGTGGGGCCGCAGATACGCAGTATTTT. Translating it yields CASSLLPLGGAADTQYF.

CDR3 loop: CASVGSSYNSPLHF. The CDR3 nucleotides are TGTGCCAGCGTTGGCAGCTCCTATAATTCACCCCTCCACTTT. The chain couples TRBV28 to TRBJ1-6; no reliable D call. This CDR3 comprises 14 residues. Germline CDR1 and CDR2: MDHEN and SYDVKM. V was shortened by 8 bases and J by 0 bases, with 8 bases between the two germline ends.